This T cell receptor beta chain originates from a study of Ad26.COV2.S vaccination and SARS-CoV-2 variants. General observations from the study: Placebo recipients and vaccine recipients were similar in non-spike TCR breadth.

Germline V lookup: CDR1 KGHDR, CDR2 SFDVKD. Unmatched junction bases numbered 5, after V lost 5 bases and J lost 2 bases. This CDR3 spans 14 amino acids. TCRdb's table, derived via immunoSEQ multiplex PCR, lists solely in-frame clones and lacks some. The table lists more than 300,000 clones, around four fifths of them singletons. Comment on this clone: What it binds is not known.

The treatment: 19 received Ad26.COV2.S at low or high dose, single or two shots; about 5 received placebo; per-sample allocation not given. Day 63 after the first injection of vaccine or placebo was the sampling time. The clonotype originates from a person between 18 and 60 years old who received the Ad26.COV2.S COVID-19 vaccine or a placebo. V usage is TRBV24-1 and J usage is TRBJ2-7; 7 nucleotides line up with TRBD2. The specimen comprised peripheral blood, sampled in a trial of Ad26.COV2.S vaccine versus placebo. CDR3 bases: TGTGCCACCAGTGGGGAGGGGAATCCCTACGAGCAGTACTTC. It is translated as CATSGEGNPYEQYF.